The text below deals with one T cell receptor beta chain. The CDR3 is made up of 14 amino acids. Germline assignment: CDR1 ENHRY and CDR2 SYGVKD. The V and J ends lost 1 base and 5 bases respectively, with 11 bases between them. The assay was immunoSEQ multiplex PCR, and TCRdb's table has in-frame clones only and misses some. The sample yields over 950,000 clones, around 77% seen once. The data are from a study of shared clonotypes between healthy human individuals. Sequenced sample: memory CD4+ T cells from PBMCs. The subset: CD45RA-negative fraction. This clonotype originated in a man younger than 35 in good health. Some clones in this sample may be carry-over from other donors' samples. J is TRBJ2-5 and V is TRBV10-3, with unresolved D. As DNA, the CDR3 is TGTGCCATCAGTGAGTTGGGTCTACCCGAGACCCAGTACTTC. Translation gives CAISELGLPETQYF.